The T cell receptor (beta chain) described here comes from a study of cytomegalovirus exposure and HLA in healthy donors. This CDR3 has 14 residues. The ends lost 6 bases at V and 4 bases at J; junction bases unmatched: 6. Germline CDR1 reads LNHDA; CDR2 reads SQIVND (reference sequence). This clone has only a few counts. 13 Jbeta primers and 60 Vbeta primers were used for the PCR. The method was immunoSEQ multiplex PCR; TCRdb's version includes in-frame clones alone and lacks a portion of them. The sample lists 270,000 or so clones, just over 85% occurring once. The sequence was obtained from a man aged 40-55 years in good health and CMV-seropositive. The chain uses TRBV19 and TRBJ2-3, with 8 bases identical to TRBD2. The sequencing input was PBMCs. The CDR3, as DNA: TGTGCCAGTAGGACCGGACTAGCCGCAGATACGCAGTATTTT. The encoded protein is CASRTGLAADTQYF.